This T cell receptor beta chain was captured by sequencing in a study of cytomegalovirus exposure and HLA in healthy donors. Findings and caveats of the study: Later analysis identified a missense DCLRE1C variant that was linked to TCR beta V- and J-gene trimming. Exclusion as indistinguishable affected some V segments, including TRBV6-2 and TRBV6-3.

In the PCR, 60 Vbeta and 13 Jbeta primers were used. Generated by immunoSEQ multiplex PCR, the TCRdb table keeps only in-frame clones and is missing some. The sample includes approximately 130,000 clones, around three quarters of them seen just once. V shed 6 bases, J shed 5 bases, and the junction held 14 bases outside the gene matches. The CDR3 has 16 residues. CDR1 is SGHVS and CDR2 is FNYEAQ in the germline V gene. A word on this clone: What it binds is unknown.

This clonotype was obtained from a woman between 40 and 55 years old in good health and CMV-seronegative. Sequenced material: PBMCs. The chain joins TRBV7-6 to TRBJ2-7; 9 bases are a match to TRBD1. CDR3 DNA sequence: TGTGCCAGCAGAAGTATTCCGGGACAGGGAGTCCACGAGCAGTACTTC. This sequence encodes CASRSIPGQGVHEQYF.